This T cell receptor (beta chain) is drawn from a study of identical twins (dated by TCRdb to the mid-2010s). Some background on the complete study: The study deep-sequenced TCR alpha and beta repertoires from monozygotic twins, unrelated adults of various ages and cord blood to test whether fetal clonotypes persist. To rule out contamination, replicate twin experiments were performed at different times with different library preparation protocols.

Trimmed from V: 3 bases; trimmed from J: 7 bases; junction bases lacking a gene match: 14. CDR1 SGDLS and CDR2 YYNGEE are derived from the germline V gene. The CDR3 contains 17 residues, cysteine and phenylalanine counted. Just CDR3 DNA is preserved here, 51 bases in frame from base 1. Only healthy Caucasian donors were included. Regarding this clonotype: The antigen it binds to is not known. No base-level quality is on record; no much larger clone is a single base apart.

Libraries were made using 5' RACE. The sequencing machine was an Illumina HiSeq 2000. Template switching added a universal primer binding site, and the final cDNA carried a unique molecular identifier that allowed TCR cDNA molecules to be counted accurately. Specific primers in the conserved constant-segment region were used to synthesize first-strand cDNA for the TCR alpha and beta chains. Each cDNA library was double barcoded, with a SMART-Mk sample barcode plus Illumina barcodes, to control for contamination. TruSeq adapter sequences and Illumina sample barcodes were added in two successive PCR steps. The TCR alpha and beta cDNA libraries were sequenced on the Illumina HiSeq platform using custom primers. In the source study's methods: MiGEC was used to process raw reads and extract unique molecular identifiers, and MiXCR was used to find CDR3 positions. For each individual, recombination models were inferred using an EM algorithm with the repgenHMM and IGoR tools. The tcR package in R was used for shared clonotype analysis, with sharing normalized by the product of cloneset sizes. Out-of-frame nonproductive sequences were analyzed to study raw recombination free of thymic and clonal selection effects. TCRdb trimmed the raw reads at Q25, called clones with MiXCR and kept productive beta chains. All rows with the same CDR3 protein become a single entry with the most common DNA and genes. The V and J calls follow TCRdb's processing rather than the paper's. This sample lists approximately 1.8 million distinct CDR3 sequences; around 33% were detected once. Of the sample, about 0.27% is held by the ten largest clones.

On the study overall, not on this receptor specifically: Abundant cord blood beta clonotypes carried fewer insertions; young adult naive repertoires showed a weaker similar trend, while memory repertoires showed none. Because the same donors could not be followed over many years, conclusions were based on cross-sectional statistical analysis. Zero-insertion analyses could be partly confounded by invariant T cells such as MAIT and iNKT, although diverse VJ usage argued against such confounding for most clonotypes. A weaker excess of twin sharing was found in beta out-of-frame sequences because the signal-to-noise ratio was lowered by fewer shared sequences. Compared with coincidental sharing between unrelated individuals, an excess of low generation-probability sequences was observed among out-of-frame TCR alpha sequences shared between twins. Out-of-frame TCR alpha sharing in monozygotic twins was systematically underestimated by recombination models, whereas sharing between unrelated individuals was in agreement with the recombination models.

The chain uses TRBV9 and TRBJ2-2; the central 8 bases match TRBD2. Sequenced material: cord blood. This sequence originates from a newborn girl in good health. The DNA sequence is given as TGTGCCAGCAGCGCATATTTCCCGGGACTAGGACACGGGGAGCTGTTTTTT. This gives the protein CASSAYFPGLGHGELFF.